The clone carrying this T cell receptor beta chain has only one observation. Its specificity is unknown. The sample belongs to a study of radiotherapy plus CTLA-4 blockade in lung cancer. Whole-study results and caveats: Strongest reported response predictors: early blood clone changes and post-radiation interferon-beta.

The data were produced by immunoSEQ multiplex PCR, yet TCRdb's version contains in-frame clones alone and is incomplete. The repertoire consists of under 50,000 clones, with around 85% occurring once and the leading ten covering roughly 22%. The CDR3 is 16 residues long. Germline V gives CDR1 LNHNV, CDR2 YYDKDF (reference sequence). With 8 bases removed from V and 5 bases from J, the gap between germline ends came to 24 bases. This receptor was taken from a human donor with non-small cell lung cancer whose response to radiotherapy plus ipilimumab could not be evaluated. Sequencing used peripheral blood, obtained from a patient treated with radiotherapy plus ipilimumab. The chain employs TRBV15 and TRBJ1-1; possibly TRBD1 for D (6 bases). The CDR3: CATRGASDSVGTEAFF. The CDR3 DNA sequence: TGTGCCACCCGGGGGGCATCGGACAGCGTTGGGACTGAAGCTTTCTTT.